One sample yielded the 5 T cell receptor beta chains listed below, sequenced in a study of PD-1 blockade in classical Hodgkin lymphoma. Clones were read by immunoSEQ multiplex PCR, and TCRdb kept only the in-frame ones, dropping some. The sample shows roughly 94,000 clones, just over 90% of them seen only once. Time point meaning: cycle 4 day 1 (C4D1), after more than five weeks of nivolumab. Each patient experienced a relapse that followed autologous stem cell transplantation, and brentuximab vedotin exposure varied. Sequences were derived from peripheral blood mononuclear cells (PBMCs), sampled before the fourth cycle of nivolumab. These receptors all come from a human donor with classical Hodgkin lymphoma.

This chain uses TRBV5-1 with TRBJ2-1; D unclear. CDR1 is SGHRS, CDR2 YFSETQ, per germline. Trimming pared 0 bases from V and 5 bases from J, leaving 3 bases between. The CDR3 has 12 amino acids. DNA for the CDR3: TGCGCCAGCAGCTTGGTAGACAATGAGCAGTTCTTC. Encoded protein: CASSLVDNEQFF.

For this clone: Other DNA sequences within the sample encode an identical CDR3. The rearrangement links TRBV2 to TRBJ1-2, with D unclear. Germline V gives CDR1 SNHLY, CDR2 FYNNEI. The CDR3 is made up of 10 amino acids. Trimming left V 6 bases short and J 4 bases short, with 3 bases between. The CDR3 is CASRGYGYTF. For the CDR3, the DNA is TGTGCCAGCAGAGGCTATGGCTACACCTTC.

In this sample, this clone turned up once. The chain has TRBV7-3 and TRBJ1-1; D is unclear. This CDR3 region has 11 residues. Germline V gene sequence: CDR1 SGHTA, CDR2 FQGTGA. Between the trimmed V and J ends, which lost 5 bases and 4 bases, there was a span of 5 bases. The DNA for the CDR3 is TGTGCCAGCAGCCTGGGCACTGAAGCTTTCTTT. Encoded protein: CASSLGTEAFF. The full variable domain, rest sourced from reference TRBV7-3 and TRBJ1-1, is GAGVSQTPSNKVTEKGKYVELRCDPISGHTALYWYRQSLGQGPEFLIYFQGTGAADDSGLPNDRFFAVRPEGSVSTLKIQRTERGDSAVYLCASSLGTEAFFGQGTRLTVV.

The J gene is TRBJ2-7, the V gene TRBV28; D may be TRBD2 (6 bases). Germline lookup yields CDR1 MDHEN and CDR2 SYDVKM. CDR3 length: 16 residues. V was shortened by 6 bases and J by 4 bases, with 22 bases between the two germline ends. The CDR3 here is CASSPGGVGALYEQYF. The CDR3 DNA sequence: TGTGCCAGCAGCCCTGGCGGGGTGGGAGCCCTTTACGAGCAGTACTTC.

J is TRBJ1-2 and V is TRBV30; D is ambiguous. Germline CDR1 GTSNPN, CDR2 SVGIG (reference sequence). The CDR3 sequence is 10 residues long. V shed 3 bases and J shed 9 bases, with 8 bases lying between them. This chain's CDR3 is CAWRAGRYTF. The CDR3, as DNA: TGTGCCTGGAGGGCAGGCCGCTACACCTTC.